The 32 T cell receptor beta chains reported below all come from one sample, sequenced in a study of shared clonotypes between healthy human individuals. Profiling relied on immunoSEQ multiplex PCR, and the TCRdb table lists in-frame clones only, not all of them. The data hold fewer than 350,000 clones, with around 90% observed a single time. Sequencing was carried out using memory CD8+ T cells sorted from blood. The subset is: CD45RO+ cells pooled with CCR7-negative TemRA cells. Receptors originate from a man aged 18 to 35 in good health.

This clone has only a few counts. The chain links TRBV2 to TRBJ2-5, with D possibly TRBD1 on 5 matching bases. CDR1 and CDR2 (germline): SNHLY, FYNNEI. CDR3 length equals 13 residues. V dropped 10 bases and J dropped 2 bases, with 14 bases sitting between them. Here the CDR3 DNA reads TGTGCCATAGAAGGGGCGGTACAAGAGACCCAGTACTTC. As protein: CAIEGAVQETQYF. Filled out from reference TRBV2 and TRBJ2-5, the complete variable domain reads EPEVTQTPSHQVTQMGQEVILRCVPISNHLYFYWYRQILGQKVEFLVSFYNNEISEKSEIFDDQFSVERPDGSNFTLKIRSTKLEDSAMYFCAIEGAVQETQYFGPGTRLLVL.

Remarks on this clone: Other DNA sequences in the sample encode the same CDR3. The chain carries TRBV5-1 and TRBJ1-1; 9 bases agree with TRBD1. The CDR3 extends over 14 amino acids. V shed 4 bases, J shed 2 bases, and the junction held 3 bases outside the gene matches. Per germline, CDR1 SGHRS and CDR2 YFSETQ. CDR3 sequence: CASSRTGVNTEAFF. The CDR3 nucleotides read TGCGCCAGCAGCAGGACAGGGGTCAACACTGAAGCTTTCTTT.

V and J are TRBV6-5 and TRBJ2-2, with D perhaps assigned TRBD1 or TRBD2 (5 bases each). Germline V CDR1 and CDR2: MNHEY, SVGAGI. V shed 8 bases and J shed 7 bases, with 11 bases lying between them. The CDR3 is 12 residues long. The CDR3, as DNA: TGTGCCAGCGGGACCTACTACGGGGAGCTGTTTTTT. As protein: CASGTYYGELFF.

V gene TRBV28 combines with J gene TRBJ2-3, with D perhaps matching TRBD2 (6 bases). Trimming left V 7 bases short and J 6 bases short, with 14 bases between. The CDR3 is 13 amino acids. The germline V gene has CDR1 MDHEN and CDR2 SYDVKM. CDR3 sequence reads: CASTSPRGDTQYF. Here the CDR3 DNA reads TGTGCCAGCACATCCCCCCGGGGGGATACGCAGTATTTT.

The chain couples TRBV5-6 to TRBJ1-1; 7 bases fit TRBD1. J gave up 8 bases and V 2 bases, and 3 bases lay outside the gene matches. CDR1 is SGHDT, CDR2 YYEEEE, per germline. The CDR3 length is 12 residues. CDR3 DNA sequence: TGTGCCAGCAGCTTCGGGACAGACGAAGCTTTCTTT. Its protein product is CASSFGTDEAFF.

This chain uses TRBV4-1 with TRBJ2-7, with D possibly matching TRBD2 (5 bases). Germline CDR1 and CDR2: MGHRA and YSYEKL. V shed 0 bases and J shed 5 bases, with 11 bases lying between them. The CDR3 totals 14 residues. CDR3 in DNA: TGCGCCAGCAGCCAAGACTCCCGGGGAGACGAGCAGTACTTC. Its translation: CASSQDSRGDEQYF.

The chain has TRBV6-5 and TRBJ2-7; D might be TRBD2 (6 bases). The germline CDR1 and CDR2 sequences are MNHEY and SVGAGI. Trimming cost V 8 bases and J 2 bases, with 13 bases left between them. This CDR3 region has 13 residues. The CDR3 spells CASSVAVTYEQYF. DNA for the CDR3: TGTGCCAGCTCGGTAGCGGTTACCTACGAGCAGTACTTC.

This chain joins TRBV1 and TRBJ2-1. TRBV1 corresponds to a pseudogene. This CDR3 spans 14 amino acids. The CDR3 sequence is CTSSQLSAPHEQFF. In nucleotides, the CDR3 is TGCACCAGCAGCCAATTGTCGGCCCCTCATGAGCAGTTCTTC.

In its sample, this clone was seen once. The chain joins TRBV6-5 to TRBJ1-1; weak D call: TRBD1 (5 bases). The CDR3 runs to 15 residues. Trimming stripped 4 bases from V and 1 base from J, with 13 bases between. Germline CDR1 reads MNHEY; CDR2 reads SVGAGI. CDR3 loop: CASSSFDGANTEAFF. Here the CDR3 DNA reads TGTGCCAGCAGTTCCTTTGACGGGGCGAACACTGAAGCTTTCTTT.

This chain links TRBV7-8 with TRBJ2-7, with D perhaps TRBD1 (5 bases). Germline-derived CDR1 and CDR2 are SGHVS and FQNEAQ. With 4 bases removed from V and 0 bases from J, the gap between germline ends came to 7 bases. The CDR3 has 13 amino acids. The CDR3 nucleotides read TGTGCCAGCAGCTCCAGGGACTCCTACGAGCAGTACTTC. The encoded protein is CASSSRDSYEQYF.

This chain joins TRBV7-8 and TRBJ1-5, with TRBD1 matching 7 bases. This CDR3 comprises 17 residues. CDR1 and CDR2 (germline): SGHVS, FQNEAQ. Trimming at V came to 3 bases and at J to 0 bases, leaving 8 bases not matched to a gene. This CDR3 reads CASSLGTETNSNQPQHF. CDR3 DNA sequence: TGTGCCAGCAGCTTGGGGACAGAGACTAATAGCAATCAGCCCCAGCATTTT.

Regarding this clone: Other DNA sequences of this sample code for an identical CDR3. CDR3 coding DNA: TGTGCCAGCAGCGTTGGGACAGGCTCCACTGAAGCTTTCTTT. It translates to CASSVGTGSTEAFF. The chain links TRBV9 to TRBJ1-1, with 8 bases that match TRBD1. J was trimmed by 4 bases and V by 2 bases; bases with no gene match: 4. Germline CDR1 reads SGDLS; CDR2 reads YYNGEE. The CDR3 extends over 14 amino acids.

This clone came up a few times. The chain couples TRBV14 to TRBJ2-7; 12 positions match TRBD1. V dropped 3 bases and J dropped 0; count of bases not matched to a gene: 9. Per germline, CDR1 SGHDN and CDR2 FVKESK. The CDR3 loop spans 18 amino acids. In DNA, the CDR3 is TGTGCCAGCAGCCAGGAACCGGGACAGGGGGCAGCCTCCTACGAGCAGTACTTC. It is translated as CASSQEPGQGAASYEQYF.

Here the CDR3 reads CASSLGGFHEQYF. The CDR3 nucleotides read TGTGCCAGCAGTCTCGGAGGGTTCCACGAGCAGTACTTC. The gene calls are TRBV13 and TRBJ2-7, with a tentative D call TRBD2 (6 bases). Trimming removed 6 bases from V and 5 bases from J, with 14 bases in between. The length of the CDR3 is 13 residues. Germline assignment: CDR1 PRHDT and CDR2 FYEKMQ (reference sequence).

The chain employs TRBV5-4 and TRBJ2-3; D call uncertain. CDR1 and CDR2 (germline): SGHNT, YYREEE (reference sequence). V lost 4 bases, J lost 3 bases, and 9 bases lay in between. The CDR3 contains 13 residues. The CDR3 DNA follows: TGTGCCAGCAGCCGCGCTCGTACAGATACGCAGTATTTT. It encodes CASSRARTDTQYF.

The genes are TRBV4-1 and TRBJ1-3; tentatively, D is TRBD1 (6 bases). Trimming shortened V by 4 bases and J by 1 base, and 14 bases separated the two germline ends. This CDR3 has 16 amino acids. Germline CDR1 reads MGHRA; CDR2 reads YSYEKL. The CDR3 DNA sequence: TGCGCCAGCAGCCCAGACACAGGGCTTTCTGGAAACACCATATATTTT. Residues: CASSPDTGLSGNTIYF.

The V and J genes are TRBV7-9 and TRBJ2-7, with TRBD2 identical over 11 bases. The V gene's germline CDR1 is SEHNR and CDR2 FQNEAQ (reference sequence). Trimming cost V 5 bases and J 2 bases; bases outside gene matches: 2. This CDR3 region has 14 residues. The CDR3 spells CASSGGLAAYEQYF. The CDR3 DNA reads as TGTGCCAGCAGCGGGGGACTAGCGGCCTACGAGCAGTACTTC.

The genes are TRBV7-9 and TRBJ2-7, with D perhaps assigned TRBD1 or TRBD2 (5 bases each). The V and J ends lost 0 bases and 0 bases respectively, with 6 bases between them. This CDR3 is 14 amino acids long. Looked up from germline, CDR1 is SEHNR and CDR2 is FQNEAQ (reference sequence). In DNA, the CDR3 is TGTGCCAGCAGCTTAGCGGGGGACTCCTACGAGCAGTACTTC. Translation gives CASSLAGDSYEQYF.

This chain uses TRBV27 with TRBJ2-5; D is unclear. The CDR3 contains 14 residues. In germline, CDR1 is MNHEY, CDR2 SMNVEV (reference sequence). V gave up 5 bases and J gave up 0 bases, with 10 bases separating them. The CDR3 spells CASSGTQYQETQYF. CDR3 in DNA: TGTGCCAGCAGTGGTACACAGTACCAAGAGACCCAGTACTTC.

The rearrangement joins TRBV7-6 to TRBJ2-3; D remains ambiguous. Trimming took off 3 bases at V and 5 bases at J, with 6 bases between the two ends. The CDR3 consists of 12 residues. Germline assignment: CDR1 SGHVS and CDR2 FNYEAQ. The CDR3 sequence is CASSLTEDTQYF. DNA of the CDR3: TGTGCCAGCAGCTTGACTGAAGATACGCAGTATTTT.

The V call is TRBV7-9, the J call TRBJ2-3; 10 bases agree with TRBD1. The CDR3 consists of 15 residues. With 5 bases clipped from V and 2 bases from J, the junction kept 4 bases outside the gene matches. Germline V gene lookup returns CDR1 SEHNR and CDR2 FQNEAQ (reference sequence). The CDR3 region has the DNA TGTGCCAGCAGCCACGGGACAGGGGACACAGATACGCAGTATTTT. This encodes CASSHGTGDTDTQYF.

The rearrangement joins TRBV5-1 to TRBJ1-3, with D uncertain. The CDR3 runs 15 residues. Germline lookup yields CDR1 SGHRS and CDR2 YFSETQ. V was cut by 0 bases and J by 0 bases, with 7 bases left in between. This chain's CDR3 is CASSLGPFSGNTIYF. Here the CDR3 DNA reads TGCGCCAGCAGCTTGGGCCCCTTCTCTGGAAACACCATATATTTT.

V and J are TRBV7-9 and TRBJ2-3, with 11 positions matching TRBD2. The CDR3 runs to 16 residues. Trimming took 6 bases from V and 2 from J; bases not matched to a gene: 7. Per germline, CDR1 SEHNR and CDR2 FQNEAQ (reference sequence). The CDR3 region is CASSPLAGGSTDTQYF. Here the CDR3 DNA reads TGTGCCAGCAGTCCCCTAGCGGGGGGCTCCACAGATACGCAGTATTTT.

The CDR3: CAWSLGLGDYEQYF. CDR3 sequence (DNA): TGTGCCTGGAGTCTCGGGTTGGGGGACTACGAGCAGTACTTC. The chain recombines TRBV30 with TRBJ2-7; perhaps D is TRBD1 or TRBD2 (5 bases each). The germline gives CDR1 GTSNPN, CDR2 SVGIG (reference sequence). The germline V and J ends were trimmed by 2 bases and 3 bases, with 14 bases remaining between them. This CDR3 region has 14 residues. The variable domain in full, completed from reference TRBV30 and TRBJ2-7, reads SQTIHQWPATLVQPVGSPLSLECTVEGTSNPNLYWYRQAAGRGLQLLFYSVGIGQISSEVPQNLSASRPQDRQFILSSKKLLLSDSGFYLCAWSLGLGDYEQYFGPGTRLTVT.

The chain is built from TRBV10-1 and TRBJ2-3; D is uncertain. This CDR3 is built from 16 residues. The V gene lost 3 bases and the J gene lost 2 bases, with 15 bases spanning the gap. Germline CDR1 WNHNN, CDR2 SYGVQD (reference sequence). The CDR3 DNA reads as TGCGCCAGCAGTGACCCGATTGACTTCGACACAGATACGCAGTATTTT. It is translated as CASSDPIDFDTDTQYF.

This clone was counted a single time. The chain is built from TRBV27 and TRBJ1-6; D perhaps matches TRBD1 (5 bases). Trimming shortened V by 0 bases and J by 9 bases, and 9 bases separated the two germline ends. This CDR3 contains 14 residues. Germline lookup yields CDR1 MNHEY and CDR2 SMNVEV (reference sequence). CDR3 residues: CASSLSTGFSPLHF. For the CDR3, the DNA is TGTGCCAGCAGTTTATCTACAGGTTTTTCACCCCTCCACTTT.

The V and J genes are TRBV27 and TRBJ2-7, with D tentatively TRBD1 or TRBD2 (6 bases each). From germline, CDR1 is MNHEY and CDR2 SMNVEV (reference sequence). The V gene lost 6 bases and the J gene lost 4 bases, with 13 bases spanning the gap. The CDR3 runs 13 residues. Here the CDR3 reads CASSPGARYEQYF. The CDR3 coding sequence is TGTGCCAGCAGCCCGGGGGCGCGATACGAGCAGTACTTC.

CDR3 coding DNA: TGTGCCAGCAGGCGCCCCAGGGAGGGGGATGAAAAACTGTTTTTT. Protein product: CASRRPREGDEKLFF. This rearrangement joins TRBV6-5 to TRBJ1-4, with a weak D call TRBD1 (6 bases). CDR1 and CDR2 from the germline V gene are MNHEY and SVGAGI. The germline V and J ends were trimmed by 6 bases and 6 bases, with 17 bases remaining between them. CDR3 length equals 15 residues.

The V and J genes are TRBV30 and TRBJ2-7; no clear D gene. Trimming shortened V by 0 bases and J by 7 bases, and 10 bases separated the two germline ends. The CDR3 has 12 residues. The germline gives CDR1 GTSNPN, CDR2 SVGIG (reference sequence). In DNA form, the CDR3 reads TGTGCCTGGAGTGTCGAAGGGCTGGAGCAGTACTTC. The encoded protein is CAWSVEGLEQYF.

This chain connects TRBV7-9 to TRBJ2-1, with TRBD1 identical over 8 bases. Per germline, CDR1 SEHNR and CDR2 FQNEAQ (reference sequence). The CDR3 consists of 19 residues. V shed 5 bases, J shed 3 bases, and the junction held 18 bases outside the gene matches. CDR3 nucleotides: TGTGCCAGCAGCCCCCAGGACAGGGAACAATCGTATTTCTACAATGAGCAGTTCTTC. Amino acids: CASSPQDREQSYFYNEQFF.

The chain has TRBV30 and TRBJ2-1; maybe TRBD2 (5 bases). The CDR3 extends over 11 amino acids. Germline CDR1 is GTSNPN and CDR2 is SVGIG (reference sequence). V was shortened by 1 base and J by 11 bases, with 9 bases between the two germline ends. CDR3 in DNA: TGTGCCTGGAGTGAGGAGGCTAAGCAGTTCTTC. Its translation is CAWSEEAKQFF.

The genes are TRBV27 and TRBJ1-1, with 9 positions matching TRBD1. Unmatched junction bases numbered 13, after V lost 6 bases and J lost 5 bases. This CDR3 is 16 amino acids long. Germline loops: CDR1 MNHEY, CDR2 SMNVEV (reference sequence). The CDR3 spells CASSQLPGQGRTEAFF. The CDR3 DNA reads as TGTGCCAGCAGCCAACTCCCGGGACAGGGAAGGACTGAAGCTTTCTTT.